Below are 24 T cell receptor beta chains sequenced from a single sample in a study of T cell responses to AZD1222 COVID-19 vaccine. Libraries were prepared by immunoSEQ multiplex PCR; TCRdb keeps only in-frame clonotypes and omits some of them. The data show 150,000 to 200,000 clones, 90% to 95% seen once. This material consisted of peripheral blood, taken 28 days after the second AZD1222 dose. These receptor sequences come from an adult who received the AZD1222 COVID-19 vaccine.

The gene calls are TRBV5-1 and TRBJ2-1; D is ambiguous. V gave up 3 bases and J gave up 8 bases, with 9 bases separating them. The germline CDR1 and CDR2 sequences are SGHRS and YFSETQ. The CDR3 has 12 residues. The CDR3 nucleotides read TGCGCCAGCAGCTGGATGCAGGATGAGCAGTTCTTC. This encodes CASSWMQDEQFF. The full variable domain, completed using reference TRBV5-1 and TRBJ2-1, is KAGVTQTPRYLIKTRGQQVTLSCSPISGHRSVSWYQQTPGQGLQFLFEYFSETQRNKGNFPGRFSGRQFSNSRSEMNVSTLELGDSALYLCASSWMQDEQFFGPGTRLTVL.

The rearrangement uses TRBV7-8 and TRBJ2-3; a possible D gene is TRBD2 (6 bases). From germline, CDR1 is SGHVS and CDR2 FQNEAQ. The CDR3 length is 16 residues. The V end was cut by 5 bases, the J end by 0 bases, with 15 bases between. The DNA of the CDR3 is TGTGCCAGCAGCCCGAGGACTATTCCTAGCACAGATACGCAGTATTTT. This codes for CASSPRTIPSTDTQYF.

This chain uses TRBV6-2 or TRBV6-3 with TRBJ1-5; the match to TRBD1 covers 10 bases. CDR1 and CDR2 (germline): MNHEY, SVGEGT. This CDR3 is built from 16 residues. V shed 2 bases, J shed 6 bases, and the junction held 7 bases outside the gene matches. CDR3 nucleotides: TGTGCCAGCAGTTACATCGGACAGGGGGTCGGTCAGCCCCAGCATTTT. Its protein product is CASSYIGQGVGQPQHF.

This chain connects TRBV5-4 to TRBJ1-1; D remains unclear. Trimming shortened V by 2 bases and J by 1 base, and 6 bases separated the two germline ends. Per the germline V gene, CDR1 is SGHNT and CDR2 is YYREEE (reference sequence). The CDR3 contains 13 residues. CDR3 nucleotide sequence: TGTGCCAGCAGCTTCAGAGGGAACACTGAAGCTTTCTTT. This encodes CASSFRGNTEAFF.

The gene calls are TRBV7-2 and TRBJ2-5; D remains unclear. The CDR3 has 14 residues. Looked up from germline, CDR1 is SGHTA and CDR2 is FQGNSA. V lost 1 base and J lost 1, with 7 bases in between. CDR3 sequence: CASSLVGSQETQYF. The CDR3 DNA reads TGTGCCAGCAGCTTAGTTGGCAGCCAAGAGACCCAGTACTTC. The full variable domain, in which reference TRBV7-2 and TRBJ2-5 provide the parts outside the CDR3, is GAGVSQSPSNKVTEKGKDVELRCDPISGHTALYWYRQSLGQGLEFLIYFQGNSAPDKSGLPSDRFSAERTGGSVSTLTIQRTQQEDSAVYLCASSLVGSQETQYFGPGTRLLVL.

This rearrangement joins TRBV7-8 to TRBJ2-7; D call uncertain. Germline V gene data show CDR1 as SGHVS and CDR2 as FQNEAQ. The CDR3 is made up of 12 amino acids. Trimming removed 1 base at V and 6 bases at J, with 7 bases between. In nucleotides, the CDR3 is TGTGCCAGCAGCTTAGTTAGCCGCGAGCAGTACTTC. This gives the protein CASSLVSREQYF.

The CDR3 coding sequence is TGTGCCAGCAGCCCAGGGGGGAAACTTGGCTACACCTTC. Translating gives CASSPGGKLGYTF. The chain uses TRBV7-3 and TRBJ1-2, with 7 bases matching TRBD1. This CDR3 is built from 13 residues. CDR1 is SGHTA, CDR2 FQGTGA, per germline. The junction had 7 bases not matched to a gene; V was cut back by 5 bases and J by 7 bases.

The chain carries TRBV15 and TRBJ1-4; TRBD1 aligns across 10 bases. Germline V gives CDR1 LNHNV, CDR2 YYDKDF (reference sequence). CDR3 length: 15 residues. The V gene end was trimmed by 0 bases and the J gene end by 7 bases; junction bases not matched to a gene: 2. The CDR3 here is CATSRDRDRGEKLFF. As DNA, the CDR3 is TGTGCCACCAGCAGAGACCGGGACAGGGGTGAAAAACTGTTTTTT. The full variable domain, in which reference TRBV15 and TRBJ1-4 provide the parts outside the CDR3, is DAMVIQNPRYQVTQFGKPVTLSCSQTLNHNVMYWYQQKSSQAPKLLFHYYDKDFNNEADTPDNFQSRRPNTSFCFLDIRSPGLGDTAMYLCATSRDRDRGEKLFFGSGTQLSVL.

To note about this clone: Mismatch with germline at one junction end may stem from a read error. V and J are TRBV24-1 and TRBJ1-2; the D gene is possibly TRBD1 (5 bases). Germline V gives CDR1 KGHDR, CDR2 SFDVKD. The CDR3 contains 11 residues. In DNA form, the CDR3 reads TGTGCCACCAGACAGGACCCTTGGGCCTACTTC. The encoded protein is CATRQDPWAYF.

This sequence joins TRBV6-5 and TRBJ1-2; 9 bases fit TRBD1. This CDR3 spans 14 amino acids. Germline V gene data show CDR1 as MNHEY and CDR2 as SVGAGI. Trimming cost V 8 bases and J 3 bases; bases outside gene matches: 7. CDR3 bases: TGTGCCAGCCACCGGACAGGGGATCACTATGGCTACACCTTC. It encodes CASHRTGDHYGYTF.

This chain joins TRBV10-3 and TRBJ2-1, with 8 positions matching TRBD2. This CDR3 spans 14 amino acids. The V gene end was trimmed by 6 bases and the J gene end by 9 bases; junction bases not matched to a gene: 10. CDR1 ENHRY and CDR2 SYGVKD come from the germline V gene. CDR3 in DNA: TGTGCCATCAGCCTTGGAGCGGGAGACGGTGAGCAGTTCTTC. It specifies CAISLGAGDGEQFF.

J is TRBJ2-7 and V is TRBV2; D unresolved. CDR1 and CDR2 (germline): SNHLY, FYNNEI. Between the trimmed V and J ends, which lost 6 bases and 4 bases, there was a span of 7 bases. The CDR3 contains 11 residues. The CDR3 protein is CASRLSYEQYF. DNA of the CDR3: TGTGCCAGCAGACTCAGTTACGAGCAGTACTTC.

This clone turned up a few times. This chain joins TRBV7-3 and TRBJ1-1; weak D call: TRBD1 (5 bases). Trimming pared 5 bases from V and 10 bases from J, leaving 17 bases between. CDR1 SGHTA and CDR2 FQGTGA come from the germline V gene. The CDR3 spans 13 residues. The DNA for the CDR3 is TGTGCCAGCAGCCTAGGAGGATCAGGGTTAGCTTTCTTT. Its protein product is CASSLGGSGLAFF.

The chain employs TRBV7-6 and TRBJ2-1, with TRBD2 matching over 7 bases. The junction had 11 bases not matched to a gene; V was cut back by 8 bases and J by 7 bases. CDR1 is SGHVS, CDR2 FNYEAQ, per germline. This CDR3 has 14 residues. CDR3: CASQRLAATNEQFF. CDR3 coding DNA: TGTGCCAGCCAGAGGCTAGCGGCTACAAATGAGCAGTTCTTC. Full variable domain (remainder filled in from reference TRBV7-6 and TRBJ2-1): GAGVSQSPRYKVTKRGQDVALRCDPISGHVSLYWYRQALGQGPEFLTYFNYEAQQDKSGLPNDRFSAERPEGSISTLTIQRTEQRDSAMYRCASQRLAATNEQFFGPGTRLTVL.

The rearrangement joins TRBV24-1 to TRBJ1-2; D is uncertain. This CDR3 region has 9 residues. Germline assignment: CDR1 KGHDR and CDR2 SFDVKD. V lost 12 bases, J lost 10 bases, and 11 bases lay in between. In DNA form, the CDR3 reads TGTGCCTCCTATGGGGACTACACCTTC. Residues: CASYGDYTF.

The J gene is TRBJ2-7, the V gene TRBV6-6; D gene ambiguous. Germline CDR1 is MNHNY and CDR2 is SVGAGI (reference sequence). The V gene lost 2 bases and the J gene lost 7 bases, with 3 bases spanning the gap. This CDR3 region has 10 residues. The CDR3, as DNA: TGTGCCAGCAGTTACAAAGAGCAGTACTTC. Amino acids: CASSYKEQYF.

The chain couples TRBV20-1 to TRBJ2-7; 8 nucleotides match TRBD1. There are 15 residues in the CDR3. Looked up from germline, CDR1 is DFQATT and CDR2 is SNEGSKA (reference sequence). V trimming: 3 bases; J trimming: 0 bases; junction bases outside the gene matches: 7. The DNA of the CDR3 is TGCAGTGCTAGTCGACGACAGGGGATCTCCTACGAGCAGTACTTC. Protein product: CSASRRQGISYEQYF.

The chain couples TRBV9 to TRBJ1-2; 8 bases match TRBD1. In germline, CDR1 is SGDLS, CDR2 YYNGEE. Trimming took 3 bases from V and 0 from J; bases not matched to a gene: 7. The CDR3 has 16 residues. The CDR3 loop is CASSGVGTGSNYGYTF. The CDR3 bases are TGTGCCAGCAGCGGCGTTGGGACAGGATCTAACTATGGCTACACCTTC.

CDR3 nucleotides: TGTGCCAGCTCACCACGGCGGGTCTCGAGTTTTCCTAGCACAGATACGCAGTATTTT. Its translation: CASSPRRVSSFPSTDTQYF. The gene calls are TRBV18 and TRBJ2-3; weak D call: TRBD2 (5 bases). V lost 1 base and J lost 0, with 20 bases in between. The CDR3 covers 19 residues. The V gene's germline CDR1 is KGHSH and CDR2 LQKENI.

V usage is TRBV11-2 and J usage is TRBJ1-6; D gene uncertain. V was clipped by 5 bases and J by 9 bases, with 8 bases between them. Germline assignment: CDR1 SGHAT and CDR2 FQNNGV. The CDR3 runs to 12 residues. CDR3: CASSRAFSPLHF. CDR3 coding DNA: TGTGCCAGCAGCCGGGCCTTTTCACCCCTCCACTTT. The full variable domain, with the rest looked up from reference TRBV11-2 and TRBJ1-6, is EAGVAQSPRYKIIEKRQSVAFWCNPISGHATLYWYQQILGQGPKLLIQFQNNGVVDDSQLPKDRFSAERLKGVDSTLKIQPAKLEDSAVYLCASSRAFSPLHFGNGTRLTVT.

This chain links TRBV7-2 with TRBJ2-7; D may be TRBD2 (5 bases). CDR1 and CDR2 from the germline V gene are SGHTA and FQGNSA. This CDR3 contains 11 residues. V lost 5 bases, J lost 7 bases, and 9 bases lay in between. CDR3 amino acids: CASSPREEQYF. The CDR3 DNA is TGTGCCAGCAGCCCCCGGGAAGAGCAGTACTTC. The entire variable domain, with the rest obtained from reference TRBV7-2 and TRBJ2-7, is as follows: GAGVSQSPSNKVTEKGKDVELRCDPISGHTALYWYRQSLGQGLEFLIYFQGNSAPDKSGLPSDRFSAERTGGSVSTLTIQRTQQEDSAVYLCASSPREEQYFGPGTRLTVT.

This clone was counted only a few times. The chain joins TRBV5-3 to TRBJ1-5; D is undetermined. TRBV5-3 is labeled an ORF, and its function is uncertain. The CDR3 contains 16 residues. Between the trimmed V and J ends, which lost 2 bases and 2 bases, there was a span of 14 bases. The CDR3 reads CARSFLGDRGNQPQHF. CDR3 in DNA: TGTGCCAGAAGCTTTCTCGGGGATAGGGGCAATCAGCCCCAGCATTTT.

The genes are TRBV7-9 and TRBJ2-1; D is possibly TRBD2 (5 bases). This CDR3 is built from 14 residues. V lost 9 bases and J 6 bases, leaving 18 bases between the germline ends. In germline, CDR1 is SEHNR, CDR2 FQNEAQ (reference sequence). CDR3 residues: CASSASPMFNEQFF. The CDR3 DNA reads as TGTGCCAGTAGCGCCAGCCCTATGTTCAATGAGCAGTTCTTC.

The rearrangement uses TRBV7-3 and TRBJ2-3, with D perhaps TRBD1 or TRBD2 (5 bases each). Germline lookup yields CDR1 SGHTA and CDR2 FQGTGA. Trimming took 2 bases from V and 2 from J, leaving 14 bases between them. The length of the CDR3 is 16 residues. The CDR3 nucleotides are TGTGCCAGCAGCTTAGTCGGGGACCCTTCCACAGATACGCAGTATTTT. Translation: CASSLVGDPSTDTQYF.